Listed here are 16 T cell receptor beta chains from one sample, sequenced in a study of cytomegalovirus exposure and HLA in healthy donors. PCR used 60 Vbeta primers and 13 Jbeta primers. Only in-frame clones appear in the TCRdb table, and some are missing; sequencing was by immunoSEQ multiplex PCR. The sample lists approximately 150,000 clones; more than 60% were seen once. Sequencing was carried out using PBMCs. These receptors originate from a man between 35 and 55 years old in good health and CMV-seropositive.

V usage is TRBV7-3 and J usage is TRBJ2-1; 8 positions agree with TRBD2. CDR1 SGHTA and CDR2 FQGTGA come from the germline V gene. The J segment lost 7 bases and the V segment lost 5 bases, leaving 13 bases of the junction unmatched. This CDR3 has 16 amino acids. In nucleotides, the CDR3 is TGTGCCAGCAGCCTCGGGGGGGACCCATTTACGAATGAGCAGTTCTTC. This encodes CASSLGGDPFTNEQFF.

This clone has only a few counts. The V and J genes are TRBV2 and TRBJ2-2; TRBD1 agrees at 9 bases. The CDR3 totals 16 residues. Trimming took 6 bases from V and 6 from J; bases not matched to a gene: 11. Germline V gene data show CDR1 as SNHLY and CDR2 as FYNNEI. CDR3 residues: CASRYPGQGRPGELFF. CDR3 nucleotides: TGTGCCAGCAGGTATCCGGGACAGGGCCGTCCCGGGGAGCTGTTTTTT. The complete variable domain, with remaining parts taken from reference TRBV2 and TRBJ2-2, reads EPEVTQTPSHQVTQMGQEVILRCVPISNHLYFYWYRQILGQKVEFLVSFYNNEISEKSEIFDDQFSVERPDGSNFTLKIRSTKLEDSAMYFCASRYPGQGRPGELFFGEGSRLTVL.

The chain carries TRBV5-4 and TRBJ1-2, with D perhaps TRBD1 (5 bases). The CDR3 is made up of 14 amino acids. CDR1 is SGHNT, CDR2 YYREEE, per germline (reference sequence). Trimming left V 5 bases short and J 0 bases short, with 11 bases between. CDR3 sequence (DNA): TGTGCCAGCAGTTTCGACAGCGCTAACTATGGCTACACCTTC. Its translation is CASSFDSANYGYTF. The variable domain in full, with the rest retrieved from reference TRBV5-4 and TRBJ1-2, is ETGVTQSPTHLIKTRGQQVTLRCSSQSGHNTVSWYQQALGQGPQFIFQYYREEENGRGNFPPRFSGLQFPNYSSELNVNALELDDSALYLCASSFDSANYGYTFGSGTRLTVV.

The CDR3 protein is CASSLGVGTSSYEQYF. The CDR3 coding sequence is TGTGCCAGCAGCTTAGGAGTTGGGACTAGCTCATACGAGCAGTACTTC. This chain uses TRBV7-8 with TRBJ2-7; the match to TRBD2 covers 9 bases. Germline-derived CDR1 and CDR2 are SGHVS and FQNEAQ. This CDR3 comprises 16 residues. V lost 1 base to trimming and J lost 4 bases; unmatched junction nucleotides: 8.

V and J are TRBV9 and TRBJ1-3; D is unclear. V was trimmed by 2 bases and J by 0 bases, leaving 12 bases between them. The CDR3 is made up of 16 amino acids. Germline V gene lookup returns CDR1 SGDLS and CDR2 YYNGEE. The DNA of the CDR3 is TGTGCCAGCAGCGTGACGACGGGTTCCTCTGGAAACACCATATATTTT. Translated: CASSVTTGSSGNTIYF.

The chain recombines TRBV6-5 with TRBJ2-1, with D perhaps matching TRBD2 (6 bases). Per germline, CDR1 MNHEY and CDR2 SVGAGI. The CDR3 spans 15 residues. V dropped 6 bases and J dropped 0 bases, with 12 bases sitting between them. As DNA, the CDR3 is TGTGCCAGCAGGATCAATAGCGGCTCCTACAATGAGCAGTTCTTC. This gives the protein CASRINSGSYNEQFF.

This clone was detected once. The likely explanation is a read error, given a far larger clone one base away. The V call is TRBV6-1, the J call TRBJ2-7, with 7 bases lining up with TRBD1. The CDR3 runs 13 residues. Trimming took 8 bases from V and 5 from J; bases not matched to a gene: 9. Germline values: CDR1 MNHNS, CDR2 SASEGT. CDR3 sequence (DNA): TGTGCCAGCCAGGGACAGATGGAAAACGAGCAGTACTTC. Translated: CASQGQMENEQYF.

The V call is TRBV27, the J call TRBJ2-7; TRBD1 matches 10 bases. The V and J ends lost 4 bases and 3 bases, in that order; junction bases with no gene match: 6. The CDR3 is 15 amino acids. The germline V gene encodes CDR1 MNHEY and CDR2 SMNVEV (reference sequence). DNA for the CDR3: TGTGCCAGCAGTTCGCGGACAGGGGGATACTACGAGCAGTACTTC. Amino acids: CASSSRTGGYYEQYF.

This chain connects TRBV28 to TRBJ2-1; weak D call: TRBD2 (5 bases). Trimming left V 2 bases short and J 8 bases short, with 10 bases between. This CDR3 is 13 amino acids long. Germline V gene sequence: CDR1 MDHEN, CDR2 SYDVKM. The CDR3 region is CASSLLASDEQFF. CDR3 nucleotide sequence: TGTGCCAGCAGTTTACTAGCAAGCGATGAGCAGTTCTTC.

The rearrangement uses TRBV30 and TRBJ1-5; 9 bases align to TRBD1. The V and J ends lost 5 bases and 5 bases, in that order; junction bases with no gene match: 4. The germline CDR1 and CDR2 sequences are GTSNPN and SVGIG (reference sequence). This CDR3 is built from 13 residues. The CDR3 sequence: CAWSGQGDQPQHF. The CDR3 DNA reads as TGTGCCTGGTCGGGACAGGGCGATCAGCCCCAGCATTTT.

The chain couples TRBV27 to TRBJ2-2; D is uncertain. The V end was cut by 6 bases, the J end by 5 bases, with 4 bases between. Germline loops: CDR1 MNHEY, CDR2 SMNVEV (reference sequence). The CDR3 runs to 11 residues. The CDR3 here is CASSTTGELFF. CDR3 DNA sequence: TGTGCCAGCAGCACTACCGGGGAGCTGTTTTTT.

A single count supports this clone. The V call is TRBV14, the J call TRBJ2-4; no clear D. Trimming pared 4 bases from V and 8 bases from J, leaving 15 bases between. There are 14 residues in the CDR3. CDR1 is SGHDN and CDR2 is FVKESK in the germline V gene. The CDR3 region has the DNA TGTGCCAGCAGCCCGACAACCAGTAGGTACATTCAGTACTTC. Amino acid sequence: CASSPTTSRYIQYF. The variable domain in full, completed from reference TRBV14 and TRBJ2-4, reads EAGVTQFPSHSVIEKGQTVTLRCDPISGHDNLYWYRRVMGKEIKFLLHFVKESKQDESGMPNNRFLAERTGGTYSTLKVQPAELEDSGVYFCASSPTTSRYIQYFGAGTRLSVL.

CDR3 in amino acids: CASSFGSGFSNQPQHF. In nucleotides, the CDR3 is TGTGCCAGCAGCTTCGGGTCGGGTTTTAGCAATCAGCCCCAGCATTTT. The chain employs TRBV5-6 and TRBJ1-5, with D unclear. Germline CDR1 and CDR2: SGHDT and YYEEEE. This CDR3 region has 16 residues. With 2 bases removed from V and 0 bases from J, the gap between germline ends came to 12 bases.

This rearrangement joins TRBV9 to TRBJ1-1; D ambiguous. Trimming shortened V by 0 bases and J by 3 bases, and 18 bases separated the two germline ends. The CDR3 is 17 amino acids. Germline V lookup: CDR1 SGDLS, CDR2 YYNGEE. The CDR3, as DNA: TGTGCCAGCAGCGTAGAAGGAGGGCAACTAGCGGACACTGAAGCTTTCTTT. It is translated as CASSVEGGQLADTEAFF.

As to this clone: A junction end diverges from the germline sequence, so it may reflect a read error. This sample also contains other DNA sequences that code for the same CDR3. The chain recombines TRBV25-1 with TRBJ2-5; tentative D call: TRBD1 (6 bases). Germline V lookup: CDR1 MGHDK, CDR2 SYGVNS. This CDR3 is 15 amino acids long. Here the CDR3 DNA reads TGCGCCAGCAGTGAAGTACCAGGGGCTCGGGAGACCCAGTACTTC. It encodes CASSEVPGARETQYF.

This clone occurred once. This chain connects TRBV5-1 to TRBJ2-4; a possible D gene is TRBD2 (6 bases). Trimming shortened V by 1 base and J by 5 bases, and 10 bases separated the two germline ends. Germline V gives CDR1 SGHRS, CDR2 YFSETQ. The CDR3 runs 14 residues. CDR3 coding DNA: TGCGCCAGCAGCTTGAGTGGCGGGGAAAACATTCAGTACTTC. Its translation is CASSLSGGENIQYF.